Only a few counts were recorded for the clone carrying this T cell receptor beta chain. A read error may account for a junction end that differs from germline. CDR3 length: 12 amino acids. Per germline, CDR1 SGHRS and CDR2 YFSETQ. Individuals having autoimmune disease history or systemic immunosuppression were not enrolled. The data were taken from a study of OX40 agonist ivuxolimab in advanced cancers. Assay: immunoSEQ multiplex PCR; the TCRdb copy retains only in-frame clones and omits some. Found here are about 89,000 clones, more than 70% of them singletons; the top ten hold approximately 0.26%. Sequencing was performed on CD4+ or CD8+ T cells sorted from blood, taken in a trial of the OX40 agonist ivuxolimab. The clonotype originates from an adult with an advanced solid tumor such as melanoma, head and neck, liver or kidney cancer. The gene calls are TRBV5-1 and TRBJ1-1, with D unclear. This CDR3 is CASSLDGPYPLF. In DNA, the CDR3 is TGCGCCAGCAGCTTGGATGGGCCTTACCCTCTCTTT. The full variable domain, rest sourced from reference TRBV5-1 and TRBJ1-1, is KAGVTQTPRYLIKTRGQQVTLSCSPISGHRSVSWYQQTPGQGLQFLFEYFSETQRNKGNFPGRFSGRQFSNSRSEMNVSTLELGDSALYLCASSLDGPYPLFGQGTRLTVV.